The rows below give T cell receptor beta chains drawn from one sample of a study of response to subunit inactivated influenza vaccine. One entry per CDR3 protein results from TCRdb running MiXCR on the RT-PCR reads. The sample carries around 580,000 distinct CDR3 sequences, about 14% recorded once. The sequences come from PBMCs from blood, collected 11 to 12 days after vaccination. These TCRs come from a man aged 50 to 59 who received an inactivated influenza vaccine. Both conserved end residues are part of each CDR3. D genes are given only for firm matches. Some rows have no size entry. The others give once, few or many, or a class for an expanded clone.

v_gene	abundance	d_gene	j_gene	CDR3aa	CDR3nt
TRBV20-1	many	TRBD2	TRBJ2-1	CSVKPGLAIANEQFF	TGCAGTGTTAAACCGGGACTAGCGATCGCGAATGAGCAGTTCTTC
TRBV10-3	-	TRBD2	TRBJ2-3	CAISESRGGGATDTQYF	TGTGCCATCAGTGAGTCGCGGGGCGGGGGGGCCACAGATACGCAGTATTTT
TRBV25-1	few	-	TRBJ2-5	CASRTGIRETQYF	TGTGCCAGCAGGACAGGAATCCGGGAGACCCAGTACTTC
TRBV6-5	-	-	TRBJ2-5	CASSSFRVETQYF	TGTGCCAGCAGTTCCTTCAGGGTGGAGACCCAGTACTTC
TRBV27	few	-	TRBJ1-3	CASSPAGLNSGNTIYF	TGTGCCAGCAGTCCTGCCGGACTGAACTCTGGAAACACCATATATTTT
TRBV6-5	many	-	TRBJ2-3	CASSSGHLTDTQYF	TGTGCCAGCAGTTCGGGACACCTCACAGATACGCAGTATTTT
TRBV12-3/TRBV12-4	once	-	TRBJ2-2	CASSFRQGNGELFF	TGTGCCAGCAGTTTTAGGCAGGGAAACGGGGAGCTGTTTTTT
TRBV5-1	-	TRBD1	TRBJ2-7	CASSRAGTGGYYEQYF	TGCGCCAGCAGCCGGGCCGGGACAGGGGGATACTACGAGCAGTACTTC
TRBV12-3/TRBV12-4	many	-	TRBJ2-1	CASSFVGNSYNEQFF	TGTGCCAGCAGTTTTGTCGGAAACTCCTACAATGAGCAGTTCTTC
TRBV7-2	many	-	TRBJ2-1	CASSTGWGRVKQFF	TGTGCCAGCAGCACAGGGTGGGGCCGGGTAAAGCAGTTCTTC
TRBV7-9	-	TRBD1	TRBJ1-4	CASSLGEPGQHNEKLFF	TGTGCCAGCAGCTTAGGAGAACCGGGACAGCATAATGAAAAACTGTTTTTT
TRBV20-1	few	TRBD2	TRBJ2-7	CSARDLAGGLYEQYF	TGCAGTGCTAGAGATCTAGCGGGGGGGCTCTACGAGCAGTACTTC
TRBV20-1	many	-	TRBJ2-1	CSAVDLKTYNEQFF	TGCAGTGCCGTAGACCTTAAAACCTACAATGAGCAGTTCTTC
TRBV6-2/TRBV6-3	-	TRBD1	TRBJ2-5	CASGTTGGRETQYF	TGTGCCAGCGGGACGACAGGGGGCAGGGAGACCCAGTACTTC
TRBV6-2/TRBV6-3	-	-	TRBJ2-3	CASSYSELTLADTQYF	TGTGCCAGCAGTTACTCGGAGCTAACGTTGGCAGATACGCAGTATTTT
TRBV20-1	-	-	TRBJ1-1	CSASRPFLNTEAFF	TGCAGTGCTAGTAGGCCTTTTTTGAACACTGAAGCTTTCTTT
TRBV7-8	-	TRBD2	TRBJ2-1	CASSYSGTQHNEQFF	TGTGCCAGCAGCTATAGCGGGACACAACACAATGAGCAGTTCTTC
TRBV20-1	-	TRBD2	TRBJ2-1	CSARDGAGGLNEQFF	TGCAGTGCTAGAGATGGGGCGGGGGGGCTCAATGAGCAGTTCTTC
TRBV20-1	-	-	TRBJ1-2	CSAGWAVNYDYTF	TGCAGTGCTGGGTGGGCAGTGAACTATGACTACACCTTC
TRBV29-1	-	-	TRBJ1-2	CSVEEQSYGYTF	TGCAGCGTTGAGGAACAGTCCTATGGCTACACCTTC
TRBV3-1	few	TRBD1	TRBJ1-1	CASSQGTGDLMNTEAFF	TGTGCCAGCAGCCAGGGGACAGGGGATTTGATGAACACTGAAGCTTTCTTT
TRBV4-2	few	-	TRBJ2-7	CASSQGGNLYEQYF	TGTGCCAGCAGCCAAGGTGGGAACCTTTACGAGCAGTACTTC
TRBV10-3	-	-	TRBJ2-5	CAISAFVGGQETQYF	TGTGCCATCAGTGCTTTTGTGGGGGGGCAGGAGACCCAGTACTTC
TRBV6-5	-	-	TRBJ1-5	CASSYPQSNQPQHF	TGTGCCAGCAGTTACCCACAAAGCAATCAGCCCCAGCATTTT
TRBV20-1	many	TRBD1	TRBJ1-1	CSAPPRDRNTEAFF	TGCAGTGCCCCCCCCCGGGACAGAAACACTGAAGCTTTCTTT
TRBV18	many	-	TRBJ2-3	CASSGGTDTQYF	TGTGCCAGCTCTGGGGGCACAGATACGCAGTATTTT
TRBV4-2	few	-	TRBJ1-2	CASSQELNSGYTF	TGTGCCAGCAGCCAAGAGTTGAACAGCGGCTACACCTTC
TRBV15	-	TRBD1	TRBJ2-3	CATSRDQGATDTQYF	TGTGCCACCAGCAGAGACCAGGGGGCAACAGATACGCAGTATTTT
TRBV24-1	-	-	TRBJ2-2	CASSEPEGIGTGELFF	TGTGCCAGCAGTGAGCCCGAGGGGATCGGCACCGGGGAGCTGTTTTTT
TRBV5-1	-	TRBD2	TRBJ2-7	CASSLGTSDYEQYF	TGCGCCAGCAGCTTGGGGACTAGCGATTACGAGCAGTACTTC
TRBV5-8	few	-	TRBJ2-6	CASSLGANVLTF	TGTGCCAGCAGCTTGGGGGCCAACGTCCTGACTTTC
TRBV4-3	-	-	TRBJ1-5	CASSPRLGLGNQPQHF	TGCGCCAGCAGCCCCCGTCTGGGGCTCGGGAATCAGCCCCAGCATTTT
TRBV20-1	few	TRBD2	TRBJ2-1	CSASNPSGSSYNEQFF	TGCAGTGCTAGTAACCCGAGCGGGAGCTCCTACAATGAGCAGTTCTTC
TRBV6-1	few	-	TRBJ2-7	CASSRIGEYEQYF	TGTGCCAGCAGTAGAATAGGGGAGTACGAGCAGTACTTC
TRBV4-1	-	TRBD2	TRBJ2-1	CASSQGETSGSYNEQFF	TGCGCCAGCAGCCAAGGGGAGACTAGCGGATCCTACAATGAGCAGTTCTTC
TRBV6-1	-	-	TRBJ1-1	CASSPREGLTEAFF	TGTGCCAGCAGTCCCCGGGAGGGGCTCACTGAAGCTTTCTTT
TRBV25-1	many	TRBD2	TRBJ2-7	CASSEYRVAGDYEQYF	TGTGCCAGCAGTGAATATAGGGTAGCGGGAGACTACGAGCAGTACTTC
TRBV5-1	many	-	TRBJ2-3	CASSSRRISTDTQYF	TGCGCCAGCAGCTCGCGACGGATTAGCACAGATACGCAGTATTTT
TRBV27	few	-	TRBJ2-2	CASSPLDPPGELFF	TGTGCCAGCAGCCCCCTGGACCCCCCCGGGGAGCTGTTTTTT
TRBV20-1	-	-	TRBJ2-7	CSGSWLGTYEQYF	TGCAGTGGATCTTGGCTGGGAACCTACGAGCAGTACTTC
TRBV19	few	TRBD1	TRBJ2-1	CASSDRGSYNEQFF	TGTGCCAGTAGCGACAGGGGGTCCTACAATGAGCAGTTCTTC
TRBV20-1	-	TRBD2	TRBJ2-3	CSAILAGTDTQYF	TGCAGTGCTATCCTAGCGGGAACAGATACGCAGTATTTT
TRBV2	-	-	TRBJ1-6	CASSANHGDSPLHF	TGTGCCAGCAGCGCGAACCACGGGGATTCACCCCTCCACTTT
TRBV12-3/TRBV12-4	-	-	TRBJ2-5	CARPGPTLHSETQYF	TGTGCCAGACCTGGACCCACCCTCCATTCGGAGACCCAGTACTTC
TRBV7-2	many	TRBD2	TRBJ2-3	CASSPGLSTDTQYF	TGTGCCAGCAGCCCGGGACTAAGCACAGATACGCAGTATTTT
TRBV12-3/TRBV12-4	-	TRBD2	TRBJ2-1	CASSLWGGGGDNEQFF	TGTGCCAGCAGTTTATGGGGCGGGGGAGGGGACAATGAGCAGTTCTTC
TRBV15	many	-	TRBJ2-4	CATSRELTPGDIQYF	TGTGCCACCAGCAGAGAACTCACCCCAGGGGACATTCAGTACTTC
TRBV3-1	-	-	TRBJ1-1	CASSQGPASEAFF	TGTGCCAGCAGCCAAGGCCCTGCGAGCGAAGCTTTCTTT
TRBV6-5	few	-	TRBJ1-2	CASSYGARRPNYGYTF	TGTGCCAGCAGTTACGGAGCGAGGCGACCTAACTATGGCTACACCTTC
TRBV10-1	few	-	TRBJ2-2	CASSESERGRTGELFF	TGCGCCAGCAGTGAGTCTGAGAGGGGGAGAACCGGGGAGCTGTTTTTT
TRBV3-1	-	-	TRBJ2-7	CASSQALSIYEQYF	TGTGCCAGCAGCCAAGCTCTTTCGATCTACGAGCAGTACTTC
TRBV7-8	few	-	TRBJ2-4	CASSLDPLQGSKNIQYF	TGTGCCAGCAGCTTAGACCCCCTGCAGGGCTCCAAAAACATTCAGTACTTC
TRBV5-6	-	TRBD1	TRBJ2-7	CASSWDRGIEQYF	TGTGCCAGCAGCTGGGACAGGGGCATCGAGCAGTACTTC